This TCR beta chain comes out of a study of molecular identifiers for immune sequencing clone quantification. Worth noting for this clonotype: It may be a read error: a sequence one base away is much more abundant.

In TCRdb, the PCR reads were re-called with MiXCR into one record per CDR3 protein. The sample records more than 450,000 distinct CDR3 sequences, roughly 24% being singletons. The CDR3 covers 13 residues. CDR1 is SGHTA and CDR2 is FQGNSA in the germline V gene. V was clipped by 5 bases and J by 7 bases, with 14 bases between them. The chain employs TRBV7-2 and TRBJ2-5; either TRBD1 or TRBD2 may supply D (5 bases each). The origin of this receptor is a human donor in good health. Some libraries in this study had Jurkat cell RNA spiked in. Material: naive CD8+ T cells from blood, with Jurkat cell RNA spiked in. The subset is: FACS-sorted CD8+CD4-CCR7+CD45RA+ naive T cells. In nucleotides, the CDR3 is TGTGCCAGCAGCCGGGACGGCCGCGTGACCCAGTACTTC. It translates to CASSRDGRVTQYF.